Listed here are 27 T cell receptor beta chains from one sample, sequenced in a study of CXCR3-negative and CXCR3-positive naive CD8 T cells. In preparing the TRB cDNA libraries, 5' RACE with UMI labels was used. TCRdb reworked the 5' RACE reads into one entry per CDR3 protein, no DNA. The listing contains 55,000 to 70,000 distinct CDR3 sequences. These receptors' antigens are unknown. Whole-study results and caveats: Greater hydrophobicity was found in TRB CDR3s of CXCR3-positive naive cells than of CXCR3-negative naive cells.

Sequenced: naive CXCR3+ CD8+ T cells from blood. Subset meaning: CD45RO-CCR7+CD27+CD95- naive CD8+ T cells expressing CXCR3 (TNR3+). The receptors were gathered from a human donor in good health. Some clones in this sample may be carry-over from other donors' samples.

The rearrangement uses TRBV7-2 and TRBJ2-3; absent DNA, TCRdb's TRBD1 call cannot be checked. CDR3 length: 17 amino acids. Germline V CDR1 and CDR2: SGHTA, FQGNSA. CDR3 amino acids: CASSFPDSYTSTDTQYF.

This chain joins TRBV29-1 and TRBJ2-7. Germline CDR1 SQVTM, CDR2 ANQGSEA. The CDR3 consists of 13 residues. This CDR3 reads CSVVTPESYEQYF.

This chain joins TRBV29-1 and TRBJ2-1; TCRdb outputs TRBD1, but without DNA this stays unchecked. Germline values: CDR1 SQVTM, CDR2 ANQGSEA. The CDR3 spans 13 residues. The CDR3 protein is CSSGTPSGNEQFF.

This CDR3 is CSGLDGWIDEQYF. J is TRBJ2-7 and V is TRBV29-1. CDR3 size: 13 residues. Per the germline V gene, CDR1 is SQVTM and CDR2 is ANQGSEA.

The CDR3 loop reads CSARVRGSHEQYF. The chain couples TRBV20-1 to TRBJ2-7; TCRdb reports TRBD1, a call that lacks DNA to check it against. In germline, CDR1 is DFQATT, CDR2 SNEGSKA (reference sequence). The CDR3 spans 13 residues.

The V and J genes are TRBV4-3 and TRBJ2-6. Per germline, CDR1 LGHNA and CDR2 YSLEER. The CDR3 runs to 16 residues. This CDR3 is CASSQDRHSGANVLTF.

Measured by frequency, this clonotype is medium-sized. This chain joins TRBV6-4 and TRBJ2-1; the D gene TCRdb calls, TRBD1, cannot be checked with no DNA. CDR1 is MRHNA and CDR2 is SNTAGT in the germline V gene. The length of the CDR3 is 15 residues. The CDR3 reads CASSDRQGGIDEQFF.

The CDR3 here is CASTPRQYNSPLHF. V gene TRBV28 combines with J gene TRBJ1-6. In germline, CDR1 is MDHEN, CDR2 SYDVKM. The CDR3 sequence is 14 residues long.

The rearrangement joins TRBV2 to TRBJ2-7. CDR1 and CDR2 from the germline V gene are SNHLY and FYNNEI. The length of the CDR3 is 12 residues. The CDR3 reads CVVTDELYEQYF.

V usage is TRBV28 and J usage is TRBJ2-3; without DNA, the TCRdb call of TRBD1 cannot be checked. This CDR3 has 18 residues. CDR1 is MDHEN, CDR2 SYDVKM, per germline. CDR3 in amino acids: CASSLGQGALINTDTQYF.

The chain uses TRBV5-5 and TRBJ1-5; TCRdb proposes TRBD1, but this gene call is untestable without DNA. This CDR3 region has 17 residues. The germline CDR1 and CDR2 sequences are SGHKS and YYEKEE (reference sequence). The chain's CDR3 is CASSLPLDPTGLQPQHF.

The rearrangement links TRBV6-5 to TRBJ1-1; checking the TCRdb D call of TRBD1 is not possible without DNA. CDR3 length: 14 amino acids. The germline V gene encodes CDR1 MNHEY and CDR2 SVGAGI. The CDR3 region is CASSPTGEYTEAFF.

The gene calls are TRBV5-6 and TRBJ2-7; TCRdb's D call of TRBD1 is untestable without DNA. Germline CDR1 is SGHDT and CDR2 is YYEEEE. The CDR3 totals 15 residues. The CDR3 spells CASSPTGGLSYEQYF.

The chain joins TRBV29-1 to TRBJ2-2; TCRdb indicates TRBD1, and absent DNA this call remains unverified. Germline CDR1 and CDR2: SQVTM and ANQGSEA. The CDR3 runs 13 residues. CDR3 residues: CSVRTGVTGELFF.

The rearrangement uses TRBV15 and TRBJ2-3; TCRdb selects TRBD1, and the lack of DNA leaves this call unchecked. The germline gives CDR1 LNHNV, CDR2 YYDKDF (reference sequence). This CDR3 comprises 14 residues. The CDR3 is CATSRDRRGDTQYF. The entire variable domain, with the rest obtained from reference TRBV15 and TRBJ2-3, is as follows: DAMVIQNPRYQVTQFGKPVTLSCSQTLNHNVMYWYQQKSSQAPKLLFHYYDKDFNNEADTPDNFQSRRPNTSFCFLDIRSPGLGDTAMYLCATSRDRRGDTQYFGPGTRLTVL.

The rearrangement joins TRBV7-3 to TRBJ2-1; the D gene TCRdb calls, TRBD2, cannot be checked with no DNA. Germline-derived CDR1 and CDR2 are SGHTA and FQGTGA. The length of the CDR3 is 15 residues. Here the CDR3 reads CASSGAGVSYNEQFF.

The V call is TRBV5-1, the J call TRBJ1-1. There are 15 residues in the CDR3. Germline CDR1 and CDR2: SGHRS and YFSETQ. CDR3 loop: CASLQGTIPNTEAFF.

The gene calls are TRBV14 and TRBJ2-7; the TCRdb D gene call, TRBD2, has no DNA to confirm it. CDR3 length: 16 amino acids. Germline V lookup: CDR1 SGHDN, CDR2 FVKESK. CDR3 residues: CASSQGEGSGVYEQYF.

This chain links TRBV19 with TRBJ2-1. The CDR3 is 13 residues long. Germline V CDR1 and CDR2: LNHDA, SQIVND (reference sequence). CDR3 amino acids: CASAAIHYNEQFF.

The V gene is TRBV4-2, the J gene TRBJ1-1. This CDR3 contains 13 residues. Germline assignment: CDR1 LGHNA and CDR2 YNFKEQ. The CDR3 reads CASSQGRNTEAFF.

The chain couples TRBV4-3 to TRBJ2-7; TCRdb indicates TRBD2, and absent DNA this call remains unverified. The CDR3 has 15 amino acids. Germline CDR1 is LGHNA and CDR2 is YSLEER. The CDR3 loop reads CASSQIAGGAYEQYF.

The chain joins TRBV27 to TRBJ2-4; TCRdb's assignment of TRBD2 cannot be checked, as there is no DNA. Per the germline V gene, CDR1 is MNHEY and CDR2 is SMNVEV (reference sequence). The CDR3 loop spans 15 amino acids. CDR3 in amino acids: CASSLIAGGQNIQYF.

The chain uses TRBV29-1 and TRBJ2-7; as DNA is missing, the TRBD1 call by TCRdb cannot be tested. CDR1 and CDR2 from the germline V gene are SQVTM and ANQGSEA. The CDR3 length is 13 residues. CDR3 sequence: CSVKSTRAYEQYF.

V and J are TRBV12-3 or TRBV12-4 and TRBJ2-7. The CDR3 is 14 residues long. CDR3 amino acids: CASSPVEANYEQYF.

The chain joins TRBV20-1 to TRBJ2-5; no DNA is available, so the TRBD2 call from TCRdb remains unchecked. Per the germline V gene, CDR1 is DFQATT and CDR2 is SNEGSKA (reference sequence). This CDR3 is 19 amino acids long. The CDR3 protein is CSARSLRGLAGGPQETQYF.

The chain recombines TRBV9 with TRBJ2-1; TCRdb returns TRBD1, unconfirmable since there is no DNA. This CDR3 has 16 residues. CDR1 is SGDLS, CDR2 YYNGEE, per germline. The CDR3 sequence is CASSLAGVFTYNEQFF.

CDR3 in amino acids: CASSYGYYRGSYNEQFF. The chain is built from TRBV6-5 and TRBJ2-1. Per the germline V gene, CDR1 is MNHEY and CDR2 is SVGAGI. This CDR3 region has 17 residues.